This TCR beta chain was obtained from a study of Graves' ophthalmopathy and Graves' hyperthyroidism (dated by TCRdb to the late 2010s). With respect to the entire study: Peripheral blood was collected before any treatment was given, at the time of initial diagnosis. The study used signatures of the TCR beta repertoire to tell Graves' ophthalmopathy apart from Graves' hyperthyroidism and to predict which patients would progress to ophthalmopathy. In total, approximately 140 blood samples were TCR-sequenced: approximately 40 ophthalmopathy, about 75 hyperthyroidism and roughly 17 hyperthyroidism-to-ophthalmopathy patients. A discovery set of about 99 patients (43 ophthalmopathy, 55 to 65 stable hyperthyroidism) was enrolled to explore V-J signatures distinguishing ophthalmopathy from hyperthyroidism. An independent validation cohort was composed of 18 hyperthyroidism patients and around 16 patients who later progressed from hyperthyroidism to ophthalmopathy. T-cell repertoires of thyroid tissue and blood were compared in over 5 hyperthyroidism patients. Once sampling was done, hyperthyroidism patients were given methimazole at a starting dose of 30 mg daily, while ophthalmopathy patients were given high-dose intravenous methylprednisolone. The 100 or so discovery patients were divided at random into training and test sets in a 7:3 ratio.

Reading the germline V gene (reference sequence) gives CDR1 LNHDA and CDR2 SQIVND. The CDR3, from cysteine to phenylalanine, totals 15 residues. The only DNA kept is the CDR3, 45 bases in frame from the first base. Ends trimmed: V by 5 bases, J by 4 bases; bases unmatched to a gene: 7. For repertoire sequencing, TCR beta CDR3 regions were amplified from RNA transcripts. The first round was an RT-PCR using HTBI primers with the Qiagen OneStep RT-PCR kit, and this first round was followed by a second-round multiplex PCR, then size selection and purification. Sequencing of the libraries was carried out on an Illumina HiSeq2000 in paired-end mode with 100 bp reads. In the authors' own workflow: SOAPnuke was used for read processing, and reads with adapters, uncalled bases, a mean Phred below 15, or no exact constant-primer or identifier match were discarded. High-quality paired reads were merged with COPE v1.2.5. Each unique nucleotide sequence was defined as a clonotype, and clonotypes were aligned to IMGT TRB V, D and J references with MiTCR v1.1. The analysis was limited to V-J combinations with a frequency above 0.0001, which together covered approximately 99% of repertoires. A TCR clonal expansion and chaos score per V-J combination was defined as the ratio of F50 clonal expansion to chaos observed in the TCRdist matrix. Features were reduced by Welch's t-statistics and random forest to around 14 V-J combinations, which fed a naive Bayes classifier. The Morisita-Horn index was used to measure how similar the thyroid and blood repertoires were. TCRdb itself trimmed the public reads at Q25 with fastp, ran MiXCR and retained productive beta chains. Identical CDR3 protein sequences are pooled into one entry, listed with their most common genes and DNA. For this entry, the V and J calls and clone size follow TCRdb and not the study's own pipeline. A total of some 400,000 distinct CDR3 sequences appear in this sample, about 17% of them only once. Of the sample, around 1.6% falls within the top ten clones.

Overall study outcomes, separate from this receptor: Sample size was not predetermined statistically, and investigators were not blinded to group allocation. In cross-validation, the 13-signature model distinguished ophthalmopathy from stable hyperthyroidism with about 89% sensitivity and 81.08% specificity, while in the test set the corresponding values were about 79% and 69%. Most expanded thyroid clonotypes with frequency above 0.001 were also detected in blood, suggesting blood repertoires may reflect the thyroid immune response. In validation, the model predicted ophthalmopathy progression with about 71% sensitivity and about 77% specificity; eleven to twelve predicted patients were CT-confirmed with GO in a median of 6.5 months.

This clonotype was counted many times. No cognate antigen has been identified for it. No base qualities exist here, and no much larger clone lies one base off it. Ophthalmopathy patients were characterized by moderately to severely active disease, a Clinical Activity Score of at least 3, a NOSPECS grade of at least 4, and a disease duration under 3 months. Anyone with other autoimmune diseases, uncontrolled infections, pregnancy or lactation was excluded from the study. Clinical symptoms, serum thyroxine, TRAb, thyroid ultrasound and orbital computed tomography formed the basis of the diagnosis. Using Ficoll-Paque density gradient centrifugation, PBMCs were isolated from about 10 ml of fresh peripheral blood. Total RNA was extracted using Trizol reagent, and RNA quality was checked on an Agilent 2100 Bioanalyzer.

The clonotype originates from a woman aged 18 to 35 with Graves' ophthalmopathy. Donor details come from another sample of the same person, matched by shared clones. This chain joins TRBV19 to TRBJ1-5; TRBD1 fits 8 bases in the junction. The sequencing sample was made of peripheral blood. The CDR3 is CASSEQGGGNQPQHF. The nucleotide sequence is TGTGCCAGTAGTGAACAGGGGGGTGGAAATCAGCCCCAGCATTTT. With the portions outside the CDR3 filled from the reference TRBV19 and TRBJ1-5 genes, the complete variable region becomes DGGITQSPKYLFRKEGQNVTLSCEQNLNHDAMYWYRQDPGQGLRLIYYSQIVNDFQKGDIAEGYSVSREKKESFPLTVTSAQKNPTAFYLCASSEQGGGNQPQHFGDGTRLSIL.